Listed below are T cell receptor beta chains from one sample, sequenced in a study of technical replicates of blood from a few donors. Here immunoSEQ multiplex PCR was the method, and the copy in TCRdb shows in-frame clones only, minus some. The sample includes roughly 52,000 clones, more than 90% of them seen just once. The specimen was PBMCs. The receptors stem from a human donor in good health. Some clones in this sample may be carry-over from other donors' samples. The CDR3 runs from the conserved cysteine through the conserved F or W. A D gene is named only where the DNA matches it firmly. Some rows have no size entry. The others give once, few or many, or a class for an expanded clone.

- | - | TRBJ1-1 | TRBV27 | CASSLSGRGNTEAFF | TGTGCCAGCAGTTTAAGCGGCAGGGGGAACACTGAAGCTTTCTTT
- | - | TRBJ2-7 | TRBV5-1 | CASSQLVEERGSSYEQYF | TGCGCCAGCAGCCAACTTGTGGAGGAACGCGGAAGCTCCTACGAGCAGTACTTC
TRBD1 | once | TRBJ2-7 | TRBV27 | CASSLQGVVNEQYF | TGTGCCAGCAGTTTGCAGGGGGTGGTGAACGAGCAGTACTTC
TRBD2 | once | TRBJ2-5 | TRBV7-2 | CASSLNALAGNTGETQYF | TGTGCCAGCAGCTTAAATGCACTAGCGGGGAATACCGGAGAGACCCAGTACTTC
- | - | TRBJ2-3 | TRBV5-1 | CASSPGGQGNPDTQYF | TGCGCCAGCAGCCCCGGGGGGCAGGGTAATCCAGATACGCAGTATTTT
- | - | TRBJ2-1 | TRBV20-1 | CSAAPQFF | TGCAGTGCTGCGCCTCAGTTCTTC
- | - | TRBJ2-7 | TRBV4-3 | CASSQGLGEGYEQYF | TGCGCCAGCAGCCAAGGTCTAGGGGAAGGTTACGAGCAGTACTTC
- | - | TRBJ1-1 | TRBV7-6 | CASSSRQTRFAEAFF | TGTGCCAGCAGCTCACGACAGACACGTTTTGCTGAAGCTTTCTTT
TRBD1 | - | TRBJ2-7 | TRBV7-6 | CASSLDTGGADEQYF | TGTGCCAGCAGCTTAGACACAGGGGGCGCGGACGAGCAGTACTTC
- | - | TRBJ1-6 | TRBV5-1 | CASSPSGFLDSPLHF | TGCGCCAGCAGCCCCTCAGGGTTTCTCGATTCACCCCTCCACTTT
- | - | TRBJ1-2 | TRBV16 | CASSQSFRECTF | TGTGCCAGCAGCCAATCGTTCAGGGAATGTACCTTC
- | - | TRBJ2-1 | TRBV5-1 | CASSLGLGMPGPYNEQFF | TGCGCCAGCAGCTTGGGACTAGGAATGCCCGGTCCTTACAATGAGCAGTTCTTC
TRBD1 | - | TRBJ1-5 | TRBV7-9 | CASSSQGVGSQPQHF | TGTGCCAGCAGCAGTCAGGGGGTAGGGAGTCAGCCCCAGCATTTT
TRBD1 | - | TRBJ1-2 | TRBV29-1 | CSAGTGGNGYTF | TGCAGCGCTGGGACAGGGGGAAACGGCTACACCTTC
- | - | TRBJ1-5 | TRBV4-3 | CASSQVFREQPQHF | TGCGCCAGCAGCCAAGTGTTCAGGGAACAGCCCCAGCATTTT
- | - | TRBJ1-1 | TRBV2 | CASKRTDSPRFF | TGTGCCAGCAAAAGGACAGATTCTCCTCGTTTCTTT
- | few | TRBJ1-2 | TRBV7-9 | CASSFFQEGYTF | TGTGCCAGCAGCTTTTTCCAGGAAGGCTACACCTTC
- | - | TRBJ2-1 | TRBV7-9 | CASSFSVSYNEQFF | TGTGCCAGCAGCTTCAGCGTCTCCTACAATGAGCAGTTCTTC
- | - | TRBJ1-2 | TRBV4-3 | CASSQDSDIANYGYTF | TGCGCCAGCAGCCAAGATTCCGACATTGCTAACTATGGCTACACCTTC
- | - | TRBJ2-2 | TRBV7-9 | CASSPIWGADTGELFF | TGTGCCAGCAGCCCAATATGGGGCGCCGACACCGGGGAGCTGTTTTTT
TRBD1 | - | TRBJ2-7 | TRBV10-3 | CAISSRDRGPYEQYF | TGTGCCATCAGCAGCCGGGACAGGGGGCCTTACGAGCAGTACTTC
- | - | TRBJ1-5 | TRBV27 | CASSLSSGVGNQPQHF | TGTGCCAGCAGTTTATCTTCAGGGGTCGGCAATCAGCCCCAGCATTTT
- | - | TRBJ2-5 | TRBV15 | CATSRGRLVQPQETQYF | TGTGCCACCAGCAGAGGTCGACTAGTCCAGCCCCAAGAGACCCAGTACTTC
- | - | TRBJ2-5 | TRBV28 | CASSLAVQETQYF | TGTGCCAGCAGTTTAGCGGTCCAAGAGACCCAGTACTTC
- | - | TRBJ1-1 | TRBV7-9 | CASSTWGGNTEAFF | TGTGCCAGCAGCACGTGGGGGGGGAACACTGAAGCTTTCTTT
- | - | TRBJ2-7 | TRBV2 | CASSRQDSYEQYF | TGTGCCAGCAGTCGACAGGACTCCTACGAGCAGTACTTC
- | - | TRBJ2-4 | TRBV7-8 | CASSLALGGQNIQYF | TGTGCCAGCAGCTTAGCGCTCGGCGGTCAAAACATTCAGTACTTC
- | - | TRBJ2-3 | TRBV7-2 | CASSAGRLGATQYF | TGTGCCAGCAGCGCGGGACGACTAGGGGCCACGCAGTATTTT
- | - | TRBJ1-1 | TRBV7-3 | CASSSQSGMNTEAFF | TGTGCCAGCAGCTCCCAGTCTGGCATGAACACTGAAGCTTTCTTT
TRBD1 | - | TRBJ1-6 | TRBV7-8 | CASSITGQQSPLHF | TGTGCCAGCAGCATAACGGGACAGCAATCACCCCTCCACTTT
- | - | TRBJ2-3 | TRBV6-1 | CASSEPGGSTDTQYF | TGTGCCAGCAGTGAACCAGGGGGGAGCACAGATACGCAGTATTTT
- | - | TRBJ2-7 | TRBV5-1 | CASSLVPPGAGEQYF | TGCGCCAGCAGCTTGGTTCCTCCAGGGGCGGGCGAGCAGTACTTC
TRBD2 | - | TRBJ2-7 | TRBV7-9 | CASSPRGTSGIVEQYF | TGTGCCAGCAGCCCTAGAGGGACTAGCGGGATAGTAGAGCAGTACTTC
- | - | TRBJ2-1 | TRBV7-2 | CASSLGEVEQFF | TGTGCCAGCAGCTTAGGGGAGGTTGAGCAGTTCTTC
TRBD2 | - | TRBJ2-7 | TRBV11-2 | CASSLDPSGSYEQYF | TGTGCCAGCAGCCTGGACCCTAGCGGCTCCTACGAGCAGTACTTC
- | - | TRBJ2-7 | TRBV27 | CASSPWGESLEQYF | TGTGCCAGCAGCCCATGGGGGGAGAGTTTGGAGCAGTACTTC
TRBD2 | - | TRBJ2-1 | TRBV7-6 | CASSFEAGGPYNEQFF | TGTGCCAGCAGCTTTGAGGCGGGGGGGCCTTACAATGAGCAGTTCTTC
- | - | TRBJ1-5 | TRBV5-8 | CASSPTGKRNQPQHF | TGTGCCAGCAGCCCAACAGGGAAGCGCAATCAGCCCCAGCATTTT
TRBD2 | - | TRBJ2-7 | TRBV11-1 | CASSTSGGYEQYF | TGTGCCAGCAGCACCTCGGGGGGATACGAGCAGTACTTC
- | - | TRBJ1-2 | TRBV10-3 | CAISEYMSYGYTF | TGTGCCATCAGTGAGTATATGAGCTATGGCTACACCTTC
- | - | TRBJ1-4 | TRBV4-1 | CASSLGRVEKLFF | TGCGCCAGCAGCTTGGGGAGGGTTGAAAAACTGTTTTTT
- | - | TRBJ2-5 | TRBV10-1 | CASSGQETQYF | TGCGCCAGCAGTGGACAGGAGACCCAGTACTTC
- | - | TRBJ2-5 | TRBV9 | CASSVTLGETQYF | TGTGCCAGCAGCGTGACCCTAGGAGAGACCCAGTACTTC
TRBD1 | - | TRBJ2-7 | TRBV7-7 | CASSLAKNSGRTGGLEQYF | TGTGCCAGCAGCTTAGCGAAAAATAGCGGTAGGACAGGGGGTTTAGAGCAGTACTTC
TRBD1 | - | TRBJ2-7 | TRBV2 | CASSEGPDRGSYEQYF | TGTGCCAGCAGTGAGGGGCCGGACAGGGGATCCTACGAGCAGTACTTC
TRBD1 | - | TRBJ1-2 | TRBV11-2 | CASSPDRGGGYTF | TGTGCCAGCAGCCCAGACAGGGGTGGAGGCTACACCTTC
TRBD1 | once | TRBJ1-2 | TRBV5-6 | CASRHKDRGPYGYTF | TGTGCCAGCAGACACAAGGACAGGGGCCCCTATGGCTACACCTTC
- | - | TRBJ1-2 | TRBV7-2 | CASSLVKGPSYGYTF | TGTGCCAGCAGCTTAGTCAAGGGGCCCAGCTATGGCTACACCTTC
- | - | TRBJ1-1 | TRBV5-1 | CASSFDGGLNTEAFF | TGCGCCAGCAGCTTCGATGGGGGCCTGAACACTGAAGCTTTCTTT
- | - | TRBJ1-4 | TRBV4-2 | CASSQEGGGREKLFF | TGTGCCAGCAGCCAAGAAGGCGGGGGGAGGGAAAAACTGTTTTTT
- | - | TRBJ1-2 | TRBV6-1 | CASSEVGGGQSGYTF | TGTGCCAGCAGTGAAGTGGGGGGAGGTCAGTCCGGCTACACCTTC
- | - | TRBJ2-5 | TRBV25-1 | CASSDVNEETQYF | TGTGCCAGCAGTGATGTTAATGAAGAGACCCAGTACTTC
- | - | TRBJ1-1 | TRBV6-6 | CASSFRGADTEAFF | TGTGCCAGCAGTTTTCGGGGGGCCGACACTGAAGCTTTCTTT
TRBD1 | - | TRBJ1-2 | TRBV29-1 | CSVDPGTVYGYTF | TGCAGCGTTGACCCCGGGACAGTCTATGGCTACACCTTC
- | - | TRBJ2-2 | TRBV9 | CASSGGGSGELFF | TGTGCCAGCAGCGGAGGGGGTTCCGGGGAGCTGTTTTTT